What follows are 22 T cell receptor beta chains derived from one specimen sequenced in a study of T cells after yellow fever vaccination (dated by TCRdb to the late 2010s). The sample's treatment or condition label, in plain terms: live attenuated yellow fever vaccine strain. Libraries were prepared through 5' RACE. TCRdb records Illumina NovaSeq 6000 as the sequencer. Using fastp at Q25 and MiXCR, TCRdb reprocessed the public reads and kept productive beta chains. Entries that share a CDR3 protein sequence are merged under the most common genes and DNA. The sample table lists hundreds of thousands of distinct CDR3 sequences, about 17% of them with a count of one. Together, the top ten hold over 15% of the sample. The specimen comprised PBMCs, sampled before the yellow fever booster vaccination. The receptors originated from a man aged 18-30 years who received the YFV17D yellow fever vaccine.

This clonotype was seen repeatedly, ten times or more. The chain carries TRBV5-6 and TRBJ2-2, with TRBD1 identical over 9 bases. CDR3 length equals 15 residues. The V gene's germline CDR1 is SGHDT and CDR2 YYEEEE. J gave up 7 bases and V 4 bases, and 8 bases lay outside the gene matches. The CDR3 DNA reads TGTGCCAGCAGCAAAGACAGGGGGAACGGCGGGGAGCTGTTTTTT. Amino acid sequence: CASSKDRGNGGELFF.

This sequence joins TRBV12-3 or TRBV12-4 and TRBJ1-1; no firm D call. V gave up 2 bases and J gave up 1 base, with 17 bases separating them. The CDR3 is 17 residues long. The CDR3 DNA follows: TGTGCCAGCAGTTTAAGCCCCCTAGTTTTTAGGAACACTGAAGCTTTCTTT. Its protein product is CASSLSPLVFRNTEAFF.

CDR3 in DNA: TGTGCCAGCAGTTCCCTGGAGGGGGGGTTCTACGAGCAGTACTTC. It translates to CASSSLEGGFYEQYF. This chain uses TRBV27 with TRBJ2-7, with D tentatively TRBD2 (7 bases). CDR3 length equals 15 residues. Trimming stripped 4 bases from V and 3 bases from J, with 16 bases between. The germline CDR1 and CDR2 sequences are MNHEY and SMNVEV (reference sequence).

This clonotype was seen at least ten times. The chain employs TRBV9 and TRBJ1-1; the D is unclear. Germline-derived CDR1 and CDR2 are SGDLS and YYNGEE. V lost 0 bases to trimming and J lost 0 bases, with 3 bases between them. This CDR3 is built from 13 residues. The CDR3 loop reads CASSVGMNTEAFF. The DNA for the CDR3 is TGTGCCAGCAGCGTAGGGATGAACACTGAAGCTTTCTTT.

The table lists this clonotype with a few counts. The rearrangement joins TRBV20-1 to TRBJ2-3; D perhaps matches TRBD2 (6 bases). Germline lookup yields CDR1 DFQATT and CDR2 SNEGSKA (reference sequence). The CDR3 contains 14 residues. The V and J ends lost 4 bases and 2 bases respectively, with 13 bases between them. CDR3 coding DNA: TGCAGTGCTATCGGGACTCAATCCACAGATACGCAGTATTTT. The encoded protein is CSAIGTQSTDTQYF.

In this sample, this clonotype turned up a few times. The chain's CDR3 is CASSPQGRTSRNTQYF. For the CDR3, the DNA is TGTGCCAGCAGCCCCCAGGGGCGGACTAGTCGCAATACGCAGTATTTT. The chain has TRBV7-9 and TRBJ2-3; a weak D match, TRBD2 (7 bases). The V end lost 5 bases, the J end lost 7 bases, and 22 bases lay between the germline ends. Germline values: CDR1 SEHNR, CDR2 FQNEAQ (reference sequence). The CDR3 contains 16 residues.

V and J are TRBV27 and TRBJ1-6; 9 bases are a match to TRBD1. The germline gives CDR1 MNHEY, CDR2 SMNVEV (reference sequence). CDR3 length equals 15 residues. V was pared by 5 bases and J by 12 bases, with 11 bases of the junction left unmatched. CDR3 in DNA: TGTGCCAGCAGTCTCTCGGGACAGGGAGTACAACCCCTCCACTTT. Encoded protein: CASSLSGQGVQPLHF.

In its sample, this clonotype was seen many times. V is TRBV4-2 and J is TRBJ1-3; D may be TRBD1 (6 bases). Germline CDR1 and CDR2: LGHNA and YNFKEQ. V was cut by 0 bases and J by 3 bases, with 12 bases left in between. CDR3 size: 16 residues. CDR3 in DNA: TGTGCCAGCAGCCAAGATAGGGGGACAAATGGAAACACCATATATTTT. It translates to CASSQDRGTNGNTIYF.

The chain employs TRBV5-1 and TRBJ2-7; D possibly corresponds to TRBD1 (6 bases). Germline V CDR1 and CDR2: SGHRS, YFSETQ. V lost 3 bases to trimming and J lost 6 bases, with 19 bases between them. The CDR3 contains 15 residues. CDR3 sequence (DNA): TGCGCCAGCAGCTCAGGACAGCTACTCCCCGGCGAGCAGTACTTC. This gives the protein CASSSGQLLPGEQYF.

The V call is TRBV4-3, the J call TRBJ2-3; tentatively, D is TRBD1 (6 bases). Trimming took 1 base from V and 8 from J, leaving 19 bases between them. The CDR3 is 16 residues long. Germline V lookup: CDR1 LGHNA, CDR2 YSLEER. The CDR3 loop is CASSQVGADRIGTQYF. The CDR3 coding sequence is TGCGCCAGCAGCCAAGTGGGGGCGGATAGGATAGGTACGCAGTATTTT.

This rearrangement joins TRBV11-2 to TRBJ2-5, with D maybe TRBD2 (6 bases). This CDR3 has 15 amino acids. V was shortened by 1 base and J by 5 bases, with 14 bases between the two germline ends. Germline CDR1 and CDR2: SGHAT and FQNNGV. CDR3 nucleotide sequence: TGTGCCAGCAGCTTAGGGGAGGCCTACCCCGAGACCCAGTACTTC. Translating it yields CASSLGEAYPETQYF.

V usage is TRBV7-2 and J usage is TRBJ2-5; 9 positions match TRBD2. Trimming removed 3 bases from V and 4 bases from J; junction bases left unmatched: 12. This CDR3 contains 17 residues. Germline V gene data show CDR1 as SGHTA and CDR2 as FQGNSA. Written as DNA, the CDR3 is TGTGCCAGCAGCTTGCATTCGGGCGGGGGGGACCGAGAGACCCAGTACTTC. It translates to CASSLHSGGGDRETQYF.

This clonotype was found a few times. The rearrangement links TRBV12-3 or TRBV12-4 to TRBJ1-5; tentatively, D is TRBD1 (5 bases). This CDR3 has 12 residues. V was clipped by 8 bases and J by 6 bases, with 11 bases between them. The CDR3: CASSAGIQPQHF. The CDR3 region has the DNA TGTGCCAGCTCCGCAGGGATTCAGCCCCAGCATTTT.

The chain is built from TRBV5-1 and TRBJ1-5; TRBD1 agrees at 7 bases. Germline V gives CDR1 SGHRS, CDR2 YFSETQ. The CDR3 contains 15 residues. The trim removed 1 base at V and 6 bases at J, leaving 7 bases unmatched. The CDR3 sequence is CASSLMAGGGQPQHF. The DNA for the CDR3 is TGCGCCAGCAGCTTGATGGCAGGGGGAGGTCAGCCCCAGCATTTT.

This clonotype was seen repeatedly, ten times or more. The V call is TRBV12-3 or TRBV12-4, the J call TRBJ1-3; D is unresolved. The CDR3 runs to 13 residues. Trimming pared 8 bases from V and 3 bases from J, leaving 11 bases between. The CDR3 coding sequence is TGTGCCAGCGGTCCTAACGGTGGAAACACCATATATTTT. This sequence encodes CASGPNGGNTIYF.

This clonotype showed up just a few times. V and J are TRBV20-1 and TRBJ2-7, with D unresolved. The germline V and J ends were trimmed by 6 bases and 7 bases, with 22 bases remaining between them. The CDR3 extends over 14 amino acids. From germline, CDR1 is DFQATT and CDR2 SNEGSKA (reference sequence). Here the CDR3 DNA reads TGCAGTGCCATGCCGGGTTTGGGGTTGGGGGAGCAGTACTTC. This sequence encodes CSAMPGLGLGEQYF.

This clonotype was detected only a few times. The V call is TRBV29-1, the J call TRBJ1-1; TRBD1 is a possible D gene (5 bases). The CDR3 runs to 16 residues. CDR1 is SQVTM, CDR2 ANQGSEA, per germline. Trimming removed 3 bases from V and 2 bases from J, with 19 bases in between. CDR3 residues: CSVDTFGAPVNTEAFF. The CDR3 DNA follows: TGCAGCGTTGATACCTTCGGGGCCCCAGTTAACACTGAAGCTTTCTTT.

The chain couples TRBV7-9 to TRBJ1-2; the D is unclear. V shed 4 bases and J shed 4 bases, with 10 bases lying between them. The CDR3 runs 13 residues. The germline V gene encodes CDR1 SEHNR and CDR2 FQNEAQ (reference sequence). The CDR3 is CASSSIGLYGYTF. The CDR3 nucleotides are TGTGCCAGCAGCTCCATAGGGCTCTATGGCTACACCTTC.

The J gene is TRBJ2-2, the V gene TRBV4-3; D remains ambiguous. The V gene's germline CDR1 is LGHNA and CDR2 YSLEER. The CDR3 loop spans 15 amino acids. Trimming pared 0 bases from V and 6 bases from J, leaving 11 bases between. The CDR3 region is CASSQDLRLPGELFF. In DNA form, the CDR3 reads TGCGCCAGCAGCCAAGATCTACGCCTTCCCGGGGAGCTGTTTTTT.

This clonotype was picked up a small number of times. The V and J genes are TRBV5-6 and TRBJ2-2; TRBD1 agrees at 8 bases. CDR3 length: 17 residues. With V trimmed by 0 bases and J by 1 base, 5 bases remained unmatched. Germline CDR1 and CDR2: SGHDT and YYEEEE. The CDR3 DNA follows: TGTGCCAGCAGCTTGGGGCTGGGGACAGGGAACACCGGGGAGCTGTTTTTT. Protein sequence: CASSLGLGTGNTGELFF. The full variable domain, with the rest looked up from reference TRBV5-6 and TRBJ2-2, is DAGVTQSPTHLIKTRGQQVTLRCSPKSGHDTVSWYQQALGQGPQFIFQYYEEEERQRGNFPDRFSGHQFPNYSSELNVNALLLGDSALYLCASSLGLGTGNTGELFFGEGSRLTVL.

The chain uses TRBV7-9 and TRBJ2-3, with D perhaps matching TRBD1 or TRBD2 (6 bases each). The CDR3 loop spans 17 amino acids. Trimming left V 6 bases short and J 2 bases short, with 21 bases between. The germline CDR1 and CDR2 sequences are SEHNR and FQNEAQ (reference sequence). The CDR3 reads CASSSPHRDSPTDTQYF. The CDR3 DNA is TGTGCCAGCAGTTCTCCTCACAGGGACTCACCCACAGATACGCAGTATTTT.

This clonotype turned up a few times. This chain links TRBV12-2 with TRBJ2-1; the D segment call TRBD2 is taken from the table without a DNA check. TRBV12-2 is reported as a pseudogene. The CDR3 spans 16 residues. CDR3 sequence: CASRLVRTSPPDEQFF. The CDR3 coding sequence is TGTGCAAGTCGCTTAGTAAGAACTAGTCCTCCCGATGAGCAGTTCTTC.